These 20 T cell receptor beta chains came from one sample sequenced in a study of post-analysis software for immune sequencing data. Every TCR beta cDNA library bore unique molecular identifiers. TCRdb independently ran MiXCR on the PCR reads; one entry per CDR3 protein. Among roughly 730,000 distinct CDR3 sequences, 30% were seen once, and the ten largest hold approximately 0.6%. Study-wide findings and caveats: In patients, about 5 TRBV segments were more frequent than in controls, with TRBV5-6, TRBV5-1 and TRBV20-1 among them.

Their antigens are not known. Sequencing input: blood. The receptors come from a girl aged 5-17 years with multiple sclerosis.

For the CDR3, the DNA is TGCAGTGCTAGTAAGTCGGACGGCCCCTACAATGAGCAGTTCTTC. Its protein is CSASKSDGPYNEQFF. The chain employs TRBV20-1 and TRBJ2-1; the D is unclear. The germline V and J ends were trimmed by 3 bases and 2 bases, with 14 bases remaining between them. Germline CDR1 DFQATT, CDR2 SNEGSKA (reference sequence). The CDR3 length is 15 residues.

This clonotype turned up a few times. This chain links TRBV7-2 with TRBJ2-7, with D possibly called TRBD1 or TRBD2 (5 bases each). V was cut by 2 bases and J by 4 bases, with 15 bases left in between. The CDR3 loop spans 15 amino acids. CDR1 is SGHTA and CDR2 is FQGNSA in the germline V gene. The CDR3: CASSLMGVPTYEQYF. The CDR3 DNA reads as TGTGCCAGCAGCTTAATGGGGGTGCCTACTTACGAGCAGTACTTC.

The genes are TRBV5-1 and TRBJ2-2; 9 bases fit TRBD1. V was clipped by 4 bases and J by 2 bases; unmatched bases: 6. This CDR3 contains 16 residues. Germline CDR1 reads SGHRS; CDR2 reads YFSETQ. CDR3 in amino acids: CASSPRTGANTGELFF. The CDR3 region has the DNA TGCGCCAGCAGCCCGAGGACAGGGGCCAACACCGGGGAGCTGTTTTTT.

In its sample, this clonotype was seen a few times. V usage is TRBV29-1 and J usage is TRBJ2-1; no reliable D call. Germline values: CDR1 SQVTM, CDR2 ANQGSEA. The CDR3 consists of 10 residues. V dropped 7 bases and J dropped 5 bases, with 6 bases sitting between them. The CDR3 nucleotides read TGCAGCGGGCGAAACAATGAGCAGTTCTTC. Residues: CSGRNNEQFF.

This clonotype occurred a few times. The rearrangement joins TRBV5-5 to TRBJ2-5, with D possibly TRBD1 on 6 matching bases. The germline CDR1 and CDR2 sequences are SGHKS and YYEKEE (reference sequence). V was clipped by 2 bases and J by 1 base, with 18 bases between them. The CDR3 consists of 17 residues. This chain's CDR3 is CASSFRSRTVIQETQYF. The CDR3 coding sequence is TGTGCCAGCAGCTTTCGAAGTCGGACAGTTATCCAAGAGACCCAGTACTTC.

This clonotype appeared a few times. This sequence joins TRBV4-3 and TRBJ2-5; tentatively, D is TRBD2 (5 bases). Germline lookup yields CDR1 LGHNA and CDR2 YSLEER. V lost 0 bases to trimming and J lost 5 bases, with 10 bases between them. CDR3 length equals 14 residues. In nucleotides, the CDR3 is TGCGCCAGCAGCCAAGAAAGCGGTGGGGAGACCCAGTACTTC. Protein product: CASSQESGGETQYF.

This clonotype was picked up many times. The CDR3 DNA is TGTGCCAGCAGCTTAGTTTTCGGGGATTGGAATGAGCAGTTCTTC. Its protein product is CASSLVFGDWNEQFF. J is TRBJ2-1 and V is TRBV7-2; D may be TRBD2 (5 bases). In germline, CDR1 is SGHTA, CDR2 FQGNSA. The V end lost 1 base, the J end lost 7 bases, and 14 bases lay between the germline ends. This CDR3 is 15 amino acids long.

The sample holds a few counts of this clonotype. This sequence joins TRBV4-1 and TRBJ1-2, with D possibly being TRBD1 (6 bases). CDR1 MGHRA and CDR2 YSYEKL come from the germline V gene. The CDR3 covers 16 residues. Trimming left V 1 base short and J 5 bases short, with 17 bases between. The CDR3 bases are TGCGCCAGCAGCCAAGGAGGCCAGGGGATTGGGTATGGCTACACCTTC. Protein: CASSQGGQGIGYGYTF.

J is TRBJ2-7 and V is TRBV28; D gene unclear. With the DNA end fitting TRBJ2-5 better, the J assignment may be wrong. Germline-derived CDR1 and CDR2 are MDHEN and SYDVKM. The CDR3 runs 13 residues. The CDR3 sequence: CASSYIRSETQYF. The CDR3 DNA reads as TGTGCCAGCAGCTATATTAGATCAGAGACCCAGTACTTC.

This clonotype has just a few counts. The rearrangement uses TRBV27 and TRBJ1-2; D is ambiguous. Germline V CDR1 and CDR2: MNHEY, SMNVEV (reference sequence). The V and J ends lost 4 bases and 2 bases respectively, with 14 bases between them. The CDR3 sequence is 15 residues long. The CDR3 loop is CASSYTPMGNYGYTF. As DNA, the CDR3 is TGTGCCAGCAGTTACACCCCCATGGGGAACTATGGCTACACCTTC.

This chain uses TRBV7-2 with TRBJ2-1; D ambiguous. This CDR3 region has 12 residues. Trimming cost V 4 bases and J 6 bases, with 7 bases left between them. Germline CDR1 and CDR2: SGHTA and FQGNSA. The CDR3, as DNA: TGTGCCAGCAGCTATGATATCAATGAGCAGTTCTTC. It is translated as CASSYDINEQFF.

This clonotype was seen a few times. The chain joins TRBV6-2 or TRBV6-3 to TRBJ2-3, with TRBD2 identical over 8 bases. Germline CDR1 MNHEY, CDR2 SVGEGT. The length of the CDR3 is 17 residues. The junction had 11 bases not matched to a gene; V was cut back by 5 bases and J by 1 base. CDR3 protein: CASSAGLLAGRTDTQYF. The CDR3 region has the DNA TGTGCCAGCAGTGCCGGACTTTTAGCGGGACGCACAGATACGCAGTATTTT.

The rearrangement links TRBV5-5 to TRBJ1-1; D gene unclear. V shed 4 bases and J shed 1 base, with 8 bases lying between them. Looked up from germline, CDR1 is SGHKS and CDR2 is YYEKEE (reference sequence). This CDR3 is built from 13 residues. CDR3 sequence reads: CASSPEWNTEAFF. As DNA, the CDR3 is TGTGCCAGCAGCCCAGAGTGGAACACTGAAGCTTTCTTT.

The chain is built from TRBV16 and TRBJ2-1, with TRBD2 identical over 8 bases. The V and J ends lost 11 bases and 4 bases, in that order; junction bases with no gene match: 10. Germline V lookup: CDR1 KGHSY, CDR2 FQNENV. This CDR3 contains 14 residues. CDR3 sequence: CACTWTSSYNEQFF. For the CDR3, the DNA is TGTGCCTGCACCTGGACTAGCAGTTACAATGAGCAGTTCTTC.

A few counts support this clonotype. The V gene is TRBV9, the J gene TRBJ2-5; unclear D gene. From germline, CDR1 is SGDLS and CDR2 YYNGEE. Between the trimmed V and J ends, which lost 0 bases and 4 bases, there was a span of 10 bases. The CDR3 spans 14 residues. The chain's CDR3 is CASSVGGVGETQYF. CDR3 DNA: TGTGCCAGCAGCGTAGGTGGGGTCGGAGAGACCCAGTACTTC.

There are a few counts of this clonotype. The chain employs TRBV7-9 and TRBJ1-6; 9 bases line up with TRBD1. Germline V gene data show CDR1 as SEHNR and CDR2 as FQNEAQ (reference sequence). The CDR3 sequence is 18 residues long. Trimming cost V 1 base and J 8 bases; bases outside gene matches: 12. The CDR3 is CASSLEGTGGRLDSPLHF. In nucleotides, the CDR3 is TGTGCCAGCAGCTTAGAAGGCACAGGGGGCAGGTTGGATTCACCCCTCCACTTT.

On this clonotype itself: A read error is possible here, since a much larger clone lies one base away. The CDR3 end shows no conserved phenylalanine or tryptophan, and so a read error is likely. V usage is TRBV7-2 and J usage is TRBJ2-1; TRBD2 matches at 7 bases. The CDR3 has 15 residues. V dropped 5 bases and J dropped 0; count of bases not matched to a gene: 4. Looked up from germline, CDR1 is SGHTA and CDR2 is FQGNSA. CDR3: CASSRAGSSYNEQFL. CDR3 DNA: TGTGCCAGCAGCCGAGCGGGGAGCTCCTACAATGAGCAGTTCTTA.

This clonotype was counted ten times or more. The chain joins TRBV6-5 to TRBJ2-1; a weak D match, TRBD2 (5 bases). Germline V gene data show CDR1 as MNHEY and CDR2 as SVGAGI. The CDR3 totals 13 residues. V lost 9 bases to trimming and J lost 0 bases, with 9 bases between them. CDR3 region: CASHRDSYNEQFF. The CDR3 DNA sequence: TGTGCCAGTCACCGGGACTCCTACAATGAGCAGTTCTTC.

Comments on this clonotype: With a much larger clone just one base away, this may be a read error. The chain recombines TRBV10-3 with TRBJ2-5; no reliable D call. The end of the DNA is better explained by TRBJ2-7, so the J call may be wrong. This CDR3 region has 15 residues. CDR1 is ENHRY, CDR2 SYGVKD, per germline. Here the CDR3 DNA reads TGTGCCATCAGTGAGGGGCCATCGAGGAACCACGAGCAGTACTTC. It specifies CAISEGPSRNHEQYF.

The chain links TRBV28 to TRBJ2-7; the D gene is possibly TRBD2 (5 bases). Looked up from germline, CDR1 is MDHEN and CDR2 is SYDVKM. CDR3 length: 15 amino acids. Trimming took 7 bases from V and 2 from J, leaving 18 bases between them. The DNA of the CDR3 is TGTGCCAGCACCCAGCGGAACGGATTGCCCTACGAGCAGTACTTC. Its translation: CASTQRNGLPYEQYF.